Described below is a single T cell receptor (beta chain) sequence and its context. It was with a sample-barcoded 5' primer and a J-beta primer mix that a second PCR of roughly 6 to 12 cycles was run. In TCRdb, the 5' RACE reads were re-called with MiXCR into one record per CDR3 protein. Counted here are hundreds of thousands of distinct CDR3 sequences, roughly 25% occurring once; the ten biggest clones make up under 9.5%. The data were obtained in a study of blood T cells in healthy people across ages. V was shortened by 0 bases and J by 2 bases, with 17 bases between the two germline ends. CDR1 LGHDT and CDR2 YNNKEL come from the germline V gene (reference sequence). The CDR3 has 17 amino acids. These same records also appear under a second study, on T cells of mothers and their children.

The TCR comes from a boy aged 10-17 years in good health. V usage is TRBV3-1 and J usage is TRBJ2-7; D might be TRBD2 (6 bases). Sequenced sample: blood. CDR3 in DNA: TGTGCCAGCAGCCAAGAATTAGGGCTAGCGCTAACCTACGAGCAGTACTTC. It specifies CASSQELGLALTYEQYF.